The rows below give T cell receptor beta chains drawn from one sample of a study of cytomegalovirus exposure and HLA in healthy donors. This table comes from immunoSEQ multiplex PCR, and its TCRdb copy is limited to in-frame clones, with some not included. The table has some 110,000 clones, about 70% seen once. What was sequenced was PBMCs. The receptors were gathered from a boy younger than 18 in good health and CMV-seronegative. The CDR3 runs from the conserved cysteine through the conserved F or W. D genes are given only for firm matches. Where a row states a size, it is once, few, many or the class of an expanded clone; other rows omit it.

V: TRBV6-4
D: TRBD2
J: TRBJ2-3
size: medium-sized
CDR3: CASSALAGGTDTQYF
DNA: TGTGCCAGCAGTGCACTAGCGGGGGGCACAGATACGCAGTATTTT

V: TRBV11-2
D: TRBD1
J: TRBJ2-7
size: .
CDR3: CASSLAIIGDSEAYEQYF
DNA: TGTGCCAGCAGCTTAGCGATAATAGGGGACAGTGAAGCCTACGAGCAGTACTTC

V: TRBV5-4
D: TRBD1
J: TRBJ1-4
size: .
CDR3: CASSPDRVNEKLFF
DNA: TGTGCCAGCAGCCCGGACAGGGTCAATGAAAAACTGTTTTTT

V: TRBV5-4
D: .
J: TRBJ1-6
size: .
CDR3: CASSPGSDGYNSPLHF
DNA: TGTGCCAGCAGCCCAGGATCTGATGGATATAATTCACCCCTCCACTTT

V: TRBV5-6
D: .
J: TRBJ1-2
size: .
CDR3: CASSTGVSRYTF
DNA: TGTGCCAGCAGCACGGGGGTGTCGCGCTACACCTTC

V: TRBV4-3
D: .
J: TRBJ2-1
size: many
CDR3: CASSQEFFGYNEQFF
DNA: TGCGCCAGCAGCCAAGAGTTTTTCGGCTACAATGAGCAGTTCTTC

V: TRBV28
D: TRBD1
J: TRBJ2-5
size: .
CDR3: CASSPVRDRGETQYF
DNA: TGTGCCAGCAGTCCCGTCCGGGACAGGGGGGAGACCCAGTACTTC

V: TRBV2
D: .
J: TRBJ2-7
size: .
CDR3: CASSEEGRALSEQYF
DNA: TGTGCCAGCAGTGAAGAGGGCAGGGCCCTCTCCGAGCAGTACTTC

V: TRBV7-9
D: .
J: TRBJ2-7
size: once
CDR3: CASSSGEATYEQYF
DNA: TGTGCCAGCAGCTCCGGTGAGGCGACCTACGAGCAGTACTTC

V: TRBV6-6
D: .
J: TRBJ2-7
size: .
CDR3: CASMTPSSYEQYF
DNA: TGTGCCAGTATGACACCGAGCTCCTACGAGCAGTACTTC

V: TRBV13
D: TRBD1
J: TRBJ1-6
size: .
CDR3: CASSLLTGGNSPLHF
DNA: TGTGCCAGCAGCTTATTAACAGGGGGGAATTCACCCCTCCACTTT

V: TRBV14
D: .
J: TRBJ2-7
size: .
CDR3: CASSQTSYYEQYF
DNA: TGTGCCAGCAGCCAGACTTCCTACTACGAGCAGTACTTC

V: TRBV5-1
D: TRBD1
J: TRBJ1-6
size: few
CDR3: CASSGGTGVSSPLHF
DNA: TGCGCCAGCAGCGGGGGGACAGGGGTAAGTTCACCCCTCCACTTT

V: TRBV10-3
D: .
J: TRBJ1-1
size: .
CDR3: CAISAQGYDEAFF
DNA: TGTGCCATCAGTGCTCAGGGGTATGATGAAGCTTTCTTT

V: TRBV19
D: .
J: TRBJ2-5
size: once
CDR3: CASSYNRDLTGETQYF
DNA: TGTGCCAGTAGTTACAACCGGGACCTGACAGGAGAGACCCAGTACTTC

V: TRBV5-6
D: .
J: TRBJ1-3
size: .
CDR3: CASSWPSGNTIYF
DNA: TGTGCCAGCAGCTGGCCGTCTGGAAACACCATATATTTT

V: TRBV5-6
D: TRBD1
J: TRBJ2-1
size: .
CDR3: CASSLKGQNIHNEQFF
DNA: TGTGCCAGCAGCTTGAAGGGACAGAATATACACAATGAGCAGTTCTTC

V: TRBV7-9
D: .
J: TRBJ1-4
size: few
CDR3: CASSLGLQNEKLFF
DNA: TGTGCCAGCAGCTTAGGCTTGCAGAATGAAAAACTGTTTTTT

V: TRBV4-3
D: .
J: TRBJ2-3
size: .
CDR3: CASSQDVGDSTDTQYF
DNA: TGCGCCAGCAGCCAAGATGTAGGGGATAGCACAGATACGCAGTATTTT

V: TRBV4-3
D: .
J: TRBJ1-5
size: once
CDR3: CASSPYRNSNQPQHF
DNA: TGCGCCAGCAGCCCGTACAGAAATAGCAATCAGCCCCAGCATTTT

V: TRBV6-5
D: .
J: TRBJ2-7
size: .
CDR3: CASGNYRDILYEQYF
DNA: TGTGCCAGCGGTAATTACCGGGACATACTTTACGAGCAGTACTTC

V: TRBV7-7
D: TRBD1
J: TRBJ2-5
size: .
CDR3: CASSFFPPGGQGSRTQYF
DNA: TGTGCCAGCAGCTTCTTTCCACCGGGGGGACAGGGTTCCCGGACCCAGTACTTC

V: TRBV7-2
D: TRBD2
J: TRBJ2-7
size: .
CDR3: CASSDSGGRSYEQYF
DNA: TGTGCCAGCAGCGATAGCGGGGGGCGCTCCTACGAGCAGTACTTC

V: TRBV13
D: TRBD1
J: TRBJ2-1
size: .
CDR3: CASSFGTGVGEQFF
DNA: TGTGCCAGCAGCTTCGGGACAGGGGTAGGAGAGCAGTTCTTC

V: TRBV7-2
D: .
J: TRBJ2-5
size: .
CDR3: CASSRGLAETQYF
DNA: TGTGCCAGCAGCAGGGGGCTAGCGGAGACCCAGTACTTC

V: TRBV20-1
D: .
J: TRBJ2-1
size: .
CDR3: CSGGTYNEQFF
DNA: TGCAGCGGCGGGACCTACAATGAGCAGTTCTTC

V: TRBV9
D: TRBD1
J: TRBJ2-2
size: .
CDR3: CASSAHRDRPTGELFF
DNA: TGTGCCAGCAGCGCCCACCGGGACAGACCCACCGGGGAGCTGTTTTTT

V: TRBV6-1
D: TRBD2
J: TRBJ2-7
size: .
CDR3: CASSEESSGPYEQYF
DNA: TGTGCCAGCAGTGAAGAGAGTAGCGGGCCCTACGAGCAGTACTTC

V: TRBV6-5
D: TRBD1
J: TRBJ1-5
size: .
CDR3: CASRTDRNSNQPQHF
DNA: TGTGCCAGCAGGACGGACAGGAATAGCAATCAGCCCCAGCATTTT

V: TRBV30
D: TRBD1
J: TRBJ1-5
size: .
CDR3: CAWSMGQTGQQPQHF
DNA: TGTGCCTGGAGCATGGGACAGACGGGTCAACAGCCCCAGCATTTT

V: TRBV7-8
D: TRBD1
J: TRBJ1-2
size: .
CDR3: CASSLWYGQENANYGYTF
DNA: TGTGCCAGCAGCTTATGGTATGGACAGGAGAATGCTAACTATGGCTACACCTTC

V: TRBV7-2
D: .
J: TRBJ1-1
size: .
CDR3: CASSLGSRSTEAFF
DNA: TGTGCCAGCAGCTTAGGGAGCCGGAGCACTGAAGCTTTCTTT

V: TRBV11-3
D: TRBD1
J: TRBJ1-1
size: few
CDR3: CASSPRGPVTEAFF
DNA: TGTGCCAGCAGCCCTAGGGGGCCGGTCACTGAAGCTTTCTTT

V: TRBV15
D: .
J: TRBJ1-4
size: .
CDR3: CATSRGWGTRDEKLFF
DNA: TGTGCCACCAGCAGAGGCTGGGGCACAAGAGATGAAAAACTGTTTTTT

V: TRBV4-1
D: .
J: TRBJ2-7
size: .
CDR3: CASRYRDEQYF
DNA: TGCGCCAGCCGCTACAGGGACGAGCAGTACTTC

V: TRBV5-6
D: TRBD2
J: TRBJ2-3
size: .
CDR3: CASSFGAGGDTQYF
DNA: TGTGCCAGCAGCTTCGGAGCGGGGGGGGATACGCAGTATTTT

V: TRBV6-5
D: .
J: TRBJ2-5
size: .
CDR3: CASSLRQETQYF
DNA: TGTGCCAGCAGTTTACGTCAGGAGACCCAGTACTTC

V: TRBV6-5
D: .
J: TRBJ1-3
size: .
CDR3: CATSQGFSGNTIYF
DNA: TGTGCCACCTCCCAGGGTTTCTCTGGAAACACCATATATTTT

V: TRBV19
D: .
J: TRBJ1-1
size: .
CDR3: CASSTYTEAFF
DNA: TGTGCCAGTAGTACTTACACTGAAGCTTTCTTT

V: TRBV18
D: .
J: TRBJ1-2
size: .
CDR3: CASSPRMEGIGDYGYTF
DNA: TGTGCCAGCTCACCTAGGATGGAGGGGATAGGTGACTATGGCTACACCTTC

V: TRBV10-1
D: .
J: TRBJ1-4
size: .
CDR3: CASRTGEKLFF
DNA: TGCGCCAGCAGGACAGGTGAAAAACTGTTTTTT

V: TRBV5-1
D: .
J: TRBJ2-7
size: .
CDR3: CASSFTGGIEQYF
DNA: TGCGCCAGCAGCTTTACGGGGGGCATCGAGCAGTACTTC

V: TRBV6-5
D: .
J: TRBJ1-2
size: .
CDR3: CASSYSGVQGTYGYTF
DNA: TGTGCCAGCAGTTACTCTGGGGTACAGGGTACCTATGGCTACACCTTC

V: TRBV7-2
D: TRBD1
J: TRBJ2-7
size: .
CDR3: CASSLSRTGDEQYF
DNA: TGTGCCAGCAGCTTGTCCCGGACAGGGGATGAGCAGTACTTC

V: TRBV14
D: TRBD1
J: TRBJ1-1
size: once
CDR3: CASSLNIDRGLLSVTEAFF
DNA: TGTGCCAGCAGCCTTAATATAGACAGGGGTTTACTGTCGGTCACTGAAGCTTTCTTT

V: TRBV18
D: TRBD1
J: TRBJ1-4
size: .
CDR3: CASSPRETGTGPEKLFF
DNA: TGTGCCAGCTCACCCAGGGAAACCGGGACAGGACCTGAAAAACTGTTTTTT

V: TRBV4-2
D: .
J: TRBJ2-3
size: .
CDR3: CASSHPPVWDTQYF
DNA: TGTGCCAGCAGCCACCCCCCGGTCTGGGATACGCAGTATTTT

V: TRBV30
D: .
J: TRBJ2-1
size: .
CDR3: CAWISGYGGQFF
DNA: TGTGCCTGGATCTCGGGGTACGGGGGGCAGTTCTTC